These 8 T cell receptor beta chains share one sample of origin, sequenced in a study of blood T cell repertoires in COVID-19. Generated by immunoSEQ multiplex PCR, the TCRdb table keeps only in-frame clones and is missing some. The sample has fewer than 250,000 clones; about four fifths are singletons. Source material: peripheral blood. These receptors all come from a man aged 50 to 59 with active or convalescent COVID-19.

The rearrangement joins TRBV7-6 to TRBJ1-4, with 9 bases lining up with TRBD1. V gave up 3 bases and J gave up 8 bases; unmatched junction bases: 10. CDR3 length: 16 residues. Germline V gives CDR1 SGHVS, CDR2 FNYEAQ. CDR3 DNA: TGTGCCAGCAGCTTGCAACAGGGGGCGCGGTTAGAAAAACTGTTTTTT. Protein sequence: CASSLQQGARLEKLFF. Using reference TRBV7-6 and TRBJ1-4 for the parts outside the CDR3, the full variable domain is GAGVSQSPRYKVTKRGQDVALRCDPISGHVSLYWYRQALGQGPEFLTYFNYEAQQDKSGLPNDRFSAERPEGSISTLTIQRTEQRDSAMYRCASSLQQGARLEKLFFGSGTQLSVL.

This clone was detected only a few times. The genes are TRBV19 and TRBJ1-3; D perhaps matches TRBD1 (6 bases). The V gene's germline CDR1 is LNHDA and CDR2 SQIVND (reference sequence). V lost 1 base, J lost 2 bases, and 9 bases lay in between. The CDR3 covers 15 residues. CDR3 sequence reads: CASSIARTAGNTIYF. The CDR3 nucleotides read TGTGCCAGTAGTATAGCTAGGACAGCTGGAAACACCATATATTTT.

J is TRBJ2-3 and V is TRBV3-1 (or the pseudogene TRBV3-2); 7 bases align to TRBD2. Trimming cost V 4 bases and J 1 base; bases outside gene matches: 2. Germline V CDR1 and CDR2: LGHDT, YNNKEL (reference sequence). This CDR3 contains 14 residues. The CDR3 protein is CASSPGLGTDTQYF. The CDR3, as DNA: TGTGCCAGCAGCCCCGGACTAGGCACAGATACGCAGTATTTT.

V gene TRBV28 combines with J gene TRBJ2-3; TRBD2 is a possible D gene (5 bases). The V end lost 8 bases, the J end lost 6 bases, and 24 bases lay between the germline ends. Germline V lookup: CDR1 MDHEN, CDR2 SYDVKM. The CDR3 totals 16 residues. This CDR3 reads CASREDFLNQGDTQYF. The CDR3 coding sequence is TGTGCCAGCCGCGAGGACTTCCTAAATCAAGGGGATACGCAGTATTTT.

J is TRBJ2-2 and V is TRBV27; 13 positions agree with TRBD2. This CDR3 has 20 residues. With 3 bases clipped from V and 6 bases from J, the junction kept 16 bases outside the gene matches. Germline CDR1 is MNHEY and CDR2 is SMNVEV (reference sequence). The CDR3 region is CASSLDPRLGLAGVAGELFF. In DNA form, the CDR3 reads TGTGCCAGCAGTTTGGACCCAAGACTCGGACTAGCGGGAGTGGCCGGGGAGCTGTTTTTT.

The V and J genes are TRBV11-3 and TRBJ1-1, with D possibly being TRBD1 (6 bases). The germline V gene has CDR1 SGHNT and CDR2 YENEEA. The CDR3 runs to 13 residues. The V gene lost 6 bases and the J gene lost 10 bases, with 18 bases spanning the gap. DNA for the CDR3: TGTGCCAGCAGTCAGGGAGGGGGGCGAGCAGCTTTCTTT. The encoded protein is CASSQGGGRAAFF.

The V gene is TRBV6-4, the J gene TRBJ2-1; maybe TRBD2 (5 bases). CDR3 length: 16 amino acids. The ends were cut back, 5 bases at V and 4 bases at J, with 18 bases in the middle. Germline V gives CDR1 MRHNA, CDR2 SNTAGT. This chain's CDR3 is CASSPEKGLVYNEQFF. CDR3 DNA: TGTGCCAGCAGTCCAGAAAAAGGACTGGTATACAATGAGCAGTTCTTC.

The chain uses TRBV5-1 and TRBJ2-2; 7 nucleotides match TRBD2. From germline, CDR1 is SGHRS and CDR2 YFSETQ. The CDR3 extends over 13 amino acids. V lost 4 bases, J lost 6 bases, and 3 bases stayed unmatched. DNA of the CDR3: TGCGCCAGCAGCCCGACTAGCCCCGGGGAGCTGTTTTTT. Translating gives CASSPTSPGELFF. Combining the CDR3 with reference TRBV5-1 and TRBJ2-2 gives the whole variable domain KAGVTQTPRYLIKTRGQQVTLSCSPISGHRSVSWYQQTPGQGLQFLFEYFSETQRNKGNFPGRFSGRQFSNSRSEMNVSTLELGDSALYLCASSPTSPGELFFGEGSRLTVL.